This entry lists 2 T cell receptor beta chains sequenced from one sample in a study of early T cells in non-severe SARS-CoV-2 infection. TCRdb processed the 5' RACE reads anew with MiXCR; each CDR3 protein has one entry. The sample includes over 100,000 distinct CDR3 sequences, 13% seen only once; the top ten take about 6%. Input material: whole blood. The source is an adult who was a healthcare worker with PCR-confirmed SARS-CoV-2 infection or an uninfected control (not recorded which).

This clonotype came up a few times. The chain employs TRBV10-3 and TRBJ2-6; D gene ambiguous. This CDR3 region has 14 residues. Germline loops: CDR1 ENHRY, CDR2 SYGVKD. Trimming stripped 3 bases from V and 4 bases from J, with 7 bases between. Here the CDR3 DNA reads TGTGCCATCAGTGACCCCTTAGGGGCCAACGTCCTGACTTTC. As protein: CAISDPLGANVLTF.

The chain uses TRBV20-1 and TRBJ2-2; 7 bases match TRBD1. There are 14 residues in the CDR3. After removal of 4 bases from V and 1 base from J, the junction contained 3 bases not matched to a gene. Per the germline V gene, CDR1 is DFQATT and CDR2 is SNEGSKA (reference sequence). The CDR3 bases are TGCAGTGCTACGAGGACAGGGAACACCGGGGAGCTGTTTTTT. Encoded protein: CSATRTGNTGELFF.